The rows below give T cell receptor beta chains drawn from one sample of a study of blood T cell repertoires in COVID-19. Repertoires were generated with immunoSEQ multiplex PCR, while TCRdb's copy carries only in-frame clones and drops some. The data contain around 300,000 clones, nearly 90% of them seen just once; the ten biggest clones take up roughly 9%. Sequenced: peripheral blood. The receptor set was obtained from a man in his late teens or twenties with active or convalescent COVID-19. The CDR3 runs from the conserved cysteine through the conserved F or W. A D gene is named only where the DNA matches it firmly. Clone size, where shown, is once, few, many, or a class for clones that have expanded.

clone_size | j_call | v_call | d_call | cdr3_nt | cdr3_aa
NA | TRBJ1-1 | TRBV6-6 | NA | TGTGCCAGCAGTTACGGAGTTGAAGCTTTCTTT | CASSYGVEAFF
NA | TRBJ2-1 | TRBV11-3 | NA | TGTGCCAGCAGCACCCTTGGAGAGGGCGGATTGAGAAATGAGCAGTTCTTC | CASSTLGEGGLRNEQFF
NA | TRBJ1-2 | TRBV4-1 | NA | TGCGCCAGCAGCCTGGCAGGGTATGGCTACACCTTC | CASSLAGYGYTF
once | TRBJ2-1 | TRBV27 | TRBD2 | TGTGCCAGCAGTCCGGCGAGACTAGCGGGAAACAATGAGCAGTTCTTC | CASSPARLAGNNEQFF
NA | TRBJ2-1 | TRBV7-6 | TRBD2 | TGTGCCAGCAGCTTACTAGCGGGGGGGCGCAATGAGCAGTTCTTC | CASSLLAGGRNEQFF
once | TRBJ1-2 | TRBV5-1 | TRBD1 | TGCGCCAGCAGCCAGGACAGGGCGGAAGGCTACACCTTC | CASSQDRAEGYTF
NA | TRBJ1-2 | TRBV19 | TRBD1 | TGTGCCAGCGCCGGTGAGTCGACAGGGGACGTCGGCTACACCTTC | CASAGESTGDVGYTF
NA | TRBJ1-1 | TRBV25-1 | TRBD1 | TGTGCCAGCAGTGAAGGGACAGGGGTCACTGAAGCTTTCTTT | CASSEGTGVTEAFF
NA | TRBJ1-2 | TRBV3-1/TRBV3-2 | TRBD1 | TGTGCCAGCAGCCAAATTACTTCCCGGGACAGGGGCTATGGCTACACCTTC | CASSQITSRDRGYGYTF
NA | TRBJ1-1 | TRBV3-1/TRBV3-2 | NA | TGTGCCAGCAGCCCAACAGGGTCTTTCGCTGAAGCTTTCTTT | CASSPTGSFAEAFF
few | TRBJ1-6 | TRBV7-2 | NA | TGTGCCAGCAGCTTCTTGCCAGCGAGCTCCTATAATTCACCCCTCCACTTT | CASSFLPASSYNSPLHF
NA | TRBJ1-1 | TRBV18 | NA | TGTGCCAGCTCACCAATCGTGAACACTGAAGCTTTCTTT | CASSPIVNTEAFF
NA | TRBJ2-3 | TRBV24-1 | NA | TGTGCCACCGTGTCCCCCCCACAGTCCACGGGCACAGATACGCAGTATTTT | CATVSPPQSTGTDTQYF
NA | TRBJ2-7 | TRBV13 | TRBD2 | TGTGCCAGCAGCTTAGTAACTAGCGGGGAGCAGTACTTC | CASSLVTSGEQYF
NA | TRBJ1-1 | TRBV21-1 | NA | TGTGCCAGCGACAGTGGAATTTCCACTGAAGCTTTCTTT | CASDSGISTEAFF
NA | TRBJ2-1 | TRBV9 | TRBD2 | TGTGCCAGCAGCCCCCACGGTGGGACTAGCGGGGGAACCTACAATGAGCAGTTCTTC | CASSPHGGTSGGTYNEQFF
once | TRBJ1-4 | TRBV6-5 | NA | TGTGCCAGCTTCTCAGGGGACCCAGAACTGAAACTGTTTTTT | CASFSGDPELKLFF
NA | TRBJ2-7 | TRBV5-1 | NA | TGCGCCAGCAGCTTGGCCGGGATCGTCTACGAGCAGTACTTC | CASSLAGIVYEQYF
NA | TRBJ2-5 | TRBV2 | TRBD2 | TGTGCCAGCAGTCAATTGCGGGGGGTCCAAGAGACCCAGTACTTC | CASSQLRGVQETQYF
NA | TRBJ1-5 | TRBV3-1/TRBV3-2 | NA | TGTGCCAGCAGCCAAGGTGGGTCGCCGAGGGCCCAGCATTTT | CASSQGGSPRAQHF